These 20 T cell receptor beta chains originate from one sample sequenced in a study of CD8 T cells in ankylosing spondylitis. Study observations and caveats: Seemingly distinctive of ankylosing spondylitis blood was a TCR beta motif formed by eight highly homologous variants.

Their recognized antigens are unknown. A single record per CDR3 protein comes from TCRdb applying MiXCR to the 5' RACE reads. The sample consists of roughly 670,000 distinct CDR3 sequences, over 15% of them appearing once. The source material was blood, either unsorted or a sorted T cell fraction (not recorded which). The receptors were gathered from a male donor with ankylosing spondylitis.

Ten or more counts support this clonotype. The CDR3 loop is CSARDLTGGYEKLFF. CDR3 DNA sequence: TGCAGTGCTAGAGACCTCACAGGGGGCTACGAAAAACTGTTTTTT. This sequence joins TRBV20-1 and TRBJ1-4; 9 nucleotides agree with TRBD1. Germline V lookup: CDR1 DFQATT, CDR2 SNEGSKA (reference sequence). Unmatched junction bases numbered 7, after V lost 0 bases and J lost 8 bases. This CDR3 has 15 amino acids.

The chain employs TRBV27 and TRBJ2-7; 10 bases fit TRBD1. The CDR3 totals 14 residues. CDR1 and CDR2 from the germline V gene are MNHEY and SMNVEV (reference sequence). With V trimmed by 1 base and J by 6 bases, 3 bases remained unmatched. CDR3 protein: CASSLFGTGVEQYF. Written as DNA, the CDR3 is TGTGCCAGCAGTTTATTTGGGACAGGGGTCGAGCAGTACTTC.

This chain connects TRBV27 to TRBJ1-5; D unresolved. The CDR3 is made up of 15 amino acids. The germline V gene has CDR1 MNHEY and CDR2 SMNVEV (reference sequence). The ends were cut back, 3 bases at V and 1 base at J, with 10 bases in the middle. The CDR3 region has the DNA TGTGCCAGCAGTTTTGGGTTGTCGAGCAATCAGCCCCAGCATTTT. This sequence encodes CASSFGLSSNQPQHF.

Here the CDR3 DNA reads TGTGCCAGCAGTCCCTCAGGACAGGGTACCTTTCAGCCCCAGCATTTT. Its translation is CASSPSGQGTFQPQHF. The chain combines TRBV6-1 with TRBJ1-5; 8 nucleotides line up with TRBD1. The germline CDR1 and CDR2 sequences are MNHNS and SASEGT. The CDR3 is made up of 16 amino acids. The V gene end was trimmed by 5 bases and the J gene end by 6 bases; junction bases not matched to a gene: 12.

The gene calls are TRBV7-9 and TRBJ1-1; D gene ambiguous. The CDR3 has 14 amino acids. Trimming stripped 1 base from V and 5 bases from J, with 11 bases between. Germline V lookup: CDR1 SEHNR, CDR2 FQNEAQ (reference sequence). The CDR3 loop is CASSLDREHTEAFF. CDR3 DNA: TGTGCCAGCAGCTTAGACAGAGAGCATACTGAAGCTTTCTTT.

J is TRBJ2-7 and V is TRBV15, with 7 positions matching TRBD1. Looked up from germline, CDR1 is LNHNV and CDR2 is YYDKDF (reference sequence). CDR3 length equals 16 residues. V lost 2 bases and J lost 0; bases outside the gene matches: 7. CDR3: CATSRLTTGLSYEQYF. The CDR3 bases are TGTGCCACCAGCAGACTAACGACAGGGCTCTCCTACGAGCAGTACTTC.

This clonotype has only a few counts. The chain carries TRBV5-1 and TRBJ1-1, with D maybe TRBD1 (6 bases). The ends were cut back, 7 bases at V and 0 bases at J, with 16 bases in the middle. The CDR3 consists of 15 residues. CDR1 is SGHRS, CDR2 YFSETQ, per germline. Here the CDR3 reads CASGPTGLMNTEAFF. CDR3 bases: TGCGCCAGCGGGCCGACAGGCCTCATGAACACTGAAGCTTTCTTT.

This clonotype was detected a few times. The gene calls are TRBV4-3 and TRBJ1-6, with D possibly being TRBD1 (6 bases). The V end was cut by 1 base, the J end by 10 bases, with 14 bases between. The CDR3 has 15 residues. From germline, CDR1 is LGHNA and CDR2 YSLEER. CDR3 amino acids: CASSQGPGVVSPLHF. CDR3 sequence (DNA): TGCGCCAGCAGCCAAGGTCCAGGGGTGGTGTCACCCCTCCACTTT.

This clonotype has more than one count but fewer than ten. This chain links TRBV5-1 with TRBJ1-4; D is unclear. The V and J ends lost 0 bases and 1 base respectively, with 7 bases between them. Germline CDR1 and CDR2: SGHRS and YFSETQ. The CDR3 has 15 residues. CDR3 sequence: CASSLGFGTNEKLFF. The DNA for the CDR3 is TGCGCCAGCAGCTTGGGTTTCGGAACTAATGAAAAACTGTTTTTT.

Notes on this clonotype: One junction end disagrees with the germline gene, perhaps due to a read error. The gene calls are TRBV12-3 or TRBV12-4 and TRBJ1-3, with D unclear. CDR3 length: 17 amino acids. The CDR3 is CASSLALSGVPGNTIYF. CDR3 in DNA: TGTGCCAGCAGTTTAGCGCTAAGCGGGGTTCCTGGTAACACCATATATTTT.

V and J are TRBV7-2 and TRBJ2-2; no clear D gene. V was shortened by 5 bases and J by 2 bases, with 9 bases between the two germline ends. The germline gives CDR1 SGHTA, CDR2 FQGNSA. CDR3 length: 14 residues. Here the CDR3 reads CASSRKSNTGELFF. The CDR3 DNA reads TGTGCCAGCAGCCGAAAAAGTAACACCGGGGAGCTGTTTTTT.

V usage is TRBV4-3 and J usage is TRBJ2-2; D uncertain. The CDR3 length is 16 residues. Trimming removed 0 bases at V and 1 base at J, with 9 bases between. Germline V gene lookup returns CDR1 LGHNA and CDR2 YSLEER. DNA for the CDR3: TGCGCCAGCAGCCAAGAGGGTAGGGAGAACACCGGGGAGCTGTTTTTT. This codes for CASSQEGRENTGELFF.

The chain employs TRBV3-1 and TRBJ2-1; 9 bases are a match to TRBD2. From germline, CDR1 is LGHDT and CDR2 YNNKEL (reference sequence). CDR3 size: 16 residues. V lost 1 base to trimming and J lost 4 bases; unmatched junction nucleotides: 5. The CDR3 DNA sequence: TGTGCCAGCAGCCAAGTACCTAGCGGGATTTACAATGAGCAGTTCTTC. Residues: CASSQVPSGIYNEQFF.

In its sample, this clonotype was seen many times. One end of the junction is discordant with germline, which a read error may explain. The V gene is TRBV20-1, the J gene TRBJ2-2, with 7 bases lining up with TRBD1. The CDR3 sequence is 14 residues long. Per the germline V gene, CDR1 is DFQATT and CDR2 is SNEGSKA (reference sequence). CDR3 bases: TGCAGTGCTCGAGACAGGGCTAACACCGGGGAGCTGTTTTTT. It translates to CSARDRANTGELFF.

This sequence joins TRBV5-1 and TRBJ2-7, with a weak D call TRBD2 (6 bases). The CDR3 loop spans 11 amino acids. Germline V CDR1 and CDR2: SGHRS, YFSETQ. Deletions cut 7 bases from V and 7 bases from J, with 12 bases between. This CDR3 reads CASGGMGEQYF. CDR3 in DNA: TGCGCCAGCGGAGGGATGGGGGAGCAGTACTTC.

The V call is TRBV24-1, the J call TRBJ2-1; no firm D call. This CDR3 comprises 13 residues. V lost 4 bases to trimming and J lost 10 bases, with 13 bases between them. Germline V gives CDR1 KGHDR, CDR2 SFDVKD. CDR3 bases: TGTGCCACCAGTGACTCTCCTGCTGGAGAGCAGTTCTTC. Its translation is CATSDSPAGEQFF.

This clonotype came up a few times. This chain links TRBV7-2 with TRBJ2-7; tentatively, D is TRBD2 (6 bases). The V end lost 2 bases, the J end lost 7 bases, and 18 bases lay between the germline ends. Germline V lookup: CDR1 SGHTA, CDR2 FQGNSA. The CDR3 sequence is 15 residues long. CDR3 bases: TGTGCCAGCAGCTTATTGGTGGGAGGAGAAGGGGAGCAGTACTTC. Residues: CASSLLVGGEGEQYF.

This clonotype appeared a few times. This chain links TRBV12-3 or TRBV12-4 with TRBJ2-2; 10 bases are shared with TRBD1. J was trimmed by 7 bases and V by 5 bases; bases with no gene match: 4. This CDR3 contains 14 residues. The CDR3 region has the DNA TGTGCCAGCAGTCCTGGGACAGGGGTCGGGGAGCTGTTTTTT. As protein: CASSPGTGVGELFF.

This clonotype was found a few times. V is TRBV4-1 and J is TRBJ1-5; 10 bases match TRBD1. CDR1 and CDR2 from the germline V gene are MGHRA and YSYEKL. The CDR3 loop spans 15 amino acids. V shed 4 bases, J shed 7 bases, and the junction held 7 bases outside the gene matches. CDR3 in DNA: TGCGCCAGCAGCCCGGGACAGGGGACGCAACAGCCCCAGCATTTT. This codes for CASSPGQGTQQPQHF.

This chain joins TRBV5-1 and TRBJ2-5, with D unresolved. CDR1 is SGHRS, CDR2 YFSETQ, per germline. The V gene lost 2 bases and the J gene lost 9 bases, with 11 bases spanning the gap. The CDR3 is made up of 12 amino acids. This chain's CDR3 is CASSFNGQAQYF. The CDR3 nucleotides read TGCGCCAGCAGCTTCAACGGCCAGGCCCAGTACTTC.